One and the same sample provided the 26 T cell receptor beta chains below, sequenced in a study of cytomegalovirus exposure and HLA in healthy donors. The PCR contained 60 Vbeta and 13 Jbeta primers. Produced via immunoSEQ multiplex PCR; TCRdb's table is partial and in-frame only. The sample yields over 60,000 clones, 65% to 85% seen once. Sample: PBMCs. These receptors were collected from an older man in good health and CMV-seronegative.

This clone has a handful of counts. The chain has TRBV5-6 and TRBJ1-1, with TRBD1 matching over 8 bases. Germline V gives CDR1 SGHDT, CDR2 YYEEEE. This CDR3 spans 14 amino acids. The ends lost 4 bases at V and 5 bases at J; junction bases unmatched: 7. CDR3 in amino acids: CASSRGQGGTEAFF. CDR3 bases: TGTGCCAGCAGCCGCGGACAGGGAGGAACTGAAGCTTTCTTT.

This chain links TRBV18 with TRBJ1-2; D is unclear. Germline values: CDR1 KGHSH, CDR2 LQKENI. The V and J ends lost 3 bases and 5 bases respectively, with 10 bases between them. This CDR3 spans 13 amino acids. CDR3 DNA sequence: TGTGCCAGCTCACCGGGAGCGGATTATGGCTACACCTTC. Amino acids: CASSPGADYGYTF. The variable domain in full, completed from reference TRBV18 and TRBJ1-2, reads NAGVMQNPRHLVRRRGQEARLRCSPMKGHSHVYWYRQLPEEGLKFMVYLQKENIIDESGMPKERFSAEFPKEGPSILRIQQVVRGDSAAYFCASSPGADYGYTFGSGTRLTVV.

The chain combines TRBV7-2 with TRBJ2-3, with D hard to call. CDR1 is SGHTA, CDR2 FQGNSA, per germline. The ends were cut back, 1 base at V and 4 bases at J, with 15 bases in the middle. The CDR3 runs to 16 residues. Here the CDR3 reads CASSLGTPLEPDTQYF. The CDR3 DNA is TGTGCCAGCAGCTTAGGAACCCCCCTAGAACCAGATACGCAGTATTTT.

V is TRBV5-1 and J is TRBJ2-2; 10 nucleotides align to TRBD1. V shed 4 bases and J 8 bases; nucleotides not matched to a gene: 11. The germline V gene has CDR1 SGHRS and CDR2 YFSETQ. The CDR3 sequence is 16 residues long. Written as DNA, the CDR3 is TGCGCCAGCAGCCCAGACGGGACAGGGGCGTATGGGGAGCTGTTTTTT. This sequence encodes CASSPDGTGAYGELFF.

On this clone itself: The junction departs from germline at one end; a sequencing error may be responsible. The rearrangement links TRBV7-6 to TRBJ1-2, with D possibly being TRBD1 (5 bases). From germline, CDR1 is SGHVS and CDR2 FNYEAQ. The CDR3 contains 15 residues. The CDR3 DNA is TGTGCCAGCAGGTTAGACAGTTCCAGTGACTATGGCTACACCTTC. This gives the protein CASRLDSSSDYGYTF. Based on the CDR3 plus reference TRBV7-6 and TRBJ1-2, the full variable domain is GAGVSQSPRYKVTKRGQDVALRCDPISGHVSLYWYRQALGQGPEFLTYFNYEAQQDKSGLPNDRFSAERPEGSISTLTIQRTEQRDSAMYRCASRLDSSSDYGYTFGSGTRLTVV.

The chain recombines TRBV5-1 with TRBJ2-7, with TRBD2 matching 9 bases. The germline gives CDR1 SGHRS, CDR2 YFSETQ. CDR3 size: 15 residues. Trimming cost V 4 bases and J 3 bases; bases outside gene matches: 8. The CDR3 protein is CASSDPGLALYEQYF. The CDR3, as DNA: TGCGCCAGCAGCGACCCGGGACTAGCCCTCTACGAGCAGTACTTC.

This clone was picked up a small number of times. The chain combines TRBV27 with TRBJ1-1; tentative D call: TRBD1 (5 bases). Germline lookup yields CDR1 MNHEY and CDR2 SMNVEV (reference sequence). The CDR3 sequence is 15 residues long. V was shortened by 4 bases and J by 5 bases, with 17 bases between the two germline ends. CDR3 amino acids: CASSSATVGGTEAFF. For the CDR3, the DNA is TGTGCCAGCAGTTCCGCGACAGTGGGGGGAACTGAAGCTTTCTTT.

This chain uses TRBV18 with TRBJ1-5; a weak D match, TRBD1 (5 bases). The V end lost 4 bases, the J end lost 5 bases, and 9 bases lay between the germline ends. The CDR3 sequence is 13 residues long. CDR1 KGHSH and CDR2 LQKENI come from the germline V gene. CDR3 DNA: TGTGCCAGCTCACGTGGGGGGGATCAGCCCCAGCATTTT. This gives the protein CASSRGGDQPQHF.

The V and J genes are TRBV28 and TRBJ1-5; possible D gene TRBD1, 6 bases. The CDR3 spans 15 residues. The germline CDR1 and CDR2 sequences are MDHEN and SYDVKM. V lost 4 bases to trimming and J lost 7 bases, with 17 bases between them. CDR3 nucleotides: TGTGCCAGCAGTTCGACTACAGGGTCAGAGCAGCCCCAGCATTTT. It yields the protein CASSSTTGSEQPQHF. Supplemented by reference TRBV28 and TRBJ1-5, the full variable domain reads DVKVTQSSRYLVKRTGEKVFLECVQDMDHENMFWYRQDPGLGLRLIYFSYDVKMKEKGDIPEGYSVSREKKERFSLILESASTNQTSMYLCASSSTTGSEQPQHFGDGTRLSIL.

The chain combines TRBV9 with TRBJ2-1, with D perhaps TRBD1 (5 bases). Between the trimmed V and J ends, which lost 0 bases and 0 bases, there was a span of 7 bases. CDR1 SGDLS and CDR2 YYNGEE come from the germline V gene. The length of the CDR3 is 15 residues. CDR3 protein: CASSVDQGSYNEQFF. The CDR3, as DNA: TGTGCCAGCAGCGTAGATCAGGGCTCCTACAATGAGCAGTTCTTC.

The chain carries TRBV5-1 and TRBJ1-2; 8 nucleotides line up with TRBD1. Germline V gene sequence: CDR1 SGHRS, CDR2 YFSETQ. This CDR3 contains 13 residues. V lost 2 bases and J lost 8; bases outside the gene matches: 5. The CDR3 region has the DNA TGCGCCAGCAGCTTCGGACAGGGAGGGGGCTACACCTTC. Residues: CASSFGQGGGYTF.

The CDR3 DNA reads TGTGCCAGTAGTCGACAGGGAGCCTACGAGCAGTACTTC. Amino acids: CASSRQGAYEQYF. This chain uses TRBV19 with TRBJ2-7; 7 positions agree with TRBD1. The CDR3 length is 13 residues. The ends lost 5 bases at V and 2 bases at J; junction bases unmatched: 3. Germline CDR1 is LNHDA and CDR2 is SQIVND (reference sequence).

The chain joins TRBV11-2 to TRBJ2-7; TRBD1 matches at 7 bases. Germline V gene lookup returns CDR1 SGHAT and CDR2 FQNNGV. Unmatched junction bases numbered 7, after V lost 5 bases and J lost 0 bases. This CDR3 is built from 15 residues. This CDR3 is CASSPRQGSSYEQYF. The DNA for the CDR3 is TGTGCCAGCAGCCCTAGACAGGGAAGCTCCTACGAGCAGTACTTC. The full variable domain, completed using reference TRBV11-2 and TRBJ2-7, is EAGVAQSPRYKIIEKRQSVAFWCNPISGHATLYWYQQILGQGPKLLIQFQNNGVVDDSQLPKDRFSAERLKGVDSTLKIQPAKLEDSAVYLCASSPRQGSSYEQYFGPGTRLTVT.

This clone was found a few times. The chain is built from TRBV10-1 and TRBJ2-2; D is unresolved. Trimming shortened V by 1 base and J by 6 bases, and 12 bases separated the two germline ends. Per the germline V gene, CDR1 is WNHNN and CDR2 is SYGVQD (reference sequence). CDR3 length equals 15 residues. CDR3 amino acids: CASSEFPIEAGELFF. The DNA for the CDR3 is TGCGCCAGCAGTGAGTTCCCAATAGAAGCCGGGGAGCTGTTTTTT.

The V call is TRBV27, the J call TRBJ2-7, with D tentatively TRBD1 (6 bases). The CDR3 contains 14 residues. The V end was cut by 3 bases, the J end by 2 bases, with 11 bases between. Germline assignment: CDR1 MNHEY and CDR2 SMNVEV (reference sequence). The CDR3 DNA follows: TGTGCCAGCAGTTTCGGACAGTTTCCCTACGAGCAGTACTTC. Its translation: CASSFGQFPYEQYF.

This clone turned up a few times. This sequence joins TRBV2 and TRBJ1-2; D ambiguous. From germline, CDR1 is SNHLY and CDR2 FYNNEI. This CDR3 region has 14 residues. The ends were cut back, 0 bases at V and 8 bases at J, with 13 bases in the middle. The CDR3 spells CASSEAVAGRGYTF. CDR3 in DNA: TGTGCCAGCAGTGAAGCGGTGGCCGGGAGGGGCTACACCTTC.

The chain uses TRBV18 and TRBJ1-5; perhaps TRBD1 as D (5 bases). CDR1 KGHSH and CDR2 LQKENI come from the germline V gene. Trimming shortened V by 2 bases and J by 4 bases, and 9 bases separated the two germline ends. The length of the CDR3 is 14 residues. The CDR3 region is CASSPMGGNQPQHF. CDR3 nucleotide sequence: TGTGCCAGCTCACCAATGGGGGGAAATCAGCCCCAGCATTTT.

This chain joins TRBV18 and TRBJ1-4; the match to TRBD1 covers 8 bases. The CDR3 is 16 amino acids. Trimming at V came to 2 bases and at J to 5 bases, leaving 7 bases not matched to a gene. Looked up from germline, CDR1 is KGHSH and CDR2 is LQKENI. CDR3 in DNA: TGTGCCAGCTCACCAGCTCGGACAGGGCGGAATGAAAAACTGTTTTTT. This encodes CASSPARTGRNEKLFF.

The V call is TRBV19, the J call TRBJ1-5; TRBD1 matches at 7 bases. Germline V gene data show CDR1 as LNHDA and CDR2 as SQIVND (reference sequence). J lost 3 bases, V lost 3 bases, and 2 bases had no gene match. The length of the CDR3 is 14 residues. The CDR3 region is CASSIGTVNQPQHF. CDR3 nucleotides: TGTGCCAGTAGTATCGGGACAGTCAATCAGCCCCAGCATTTT.

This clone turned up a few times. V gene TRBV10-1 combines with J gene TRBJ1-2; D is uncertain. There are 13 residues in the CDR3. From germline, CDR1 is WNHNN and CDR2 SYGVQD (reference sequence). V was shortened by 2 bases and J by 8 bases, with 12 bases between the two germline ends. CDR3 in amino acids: CASSEGQVGGYTF. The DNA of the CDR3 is TGCGCCAGCAGTGAGGGGCAGGTTGGCGGCTACACCTTC.

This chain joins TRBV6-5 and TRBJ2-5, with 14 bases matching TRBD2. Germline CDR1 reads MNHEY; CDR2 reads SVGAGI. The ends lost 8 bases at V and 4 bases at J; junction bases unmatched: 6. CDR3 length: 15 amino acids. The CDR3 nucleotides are TGTGCCAGCGATCGACTAGCGGGAGGGAGAGAGACCCAGTACTTC. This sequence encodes CASDRLAGGRETQYF.

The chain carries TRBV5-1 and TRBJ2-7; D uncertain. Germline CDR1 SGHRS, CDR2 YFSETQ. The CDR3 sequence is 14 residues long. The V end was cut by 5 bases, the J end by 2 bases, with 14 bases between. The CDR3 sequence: CASRLSPGPYEQYF. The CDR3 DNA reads TGCGCCAGCAGATTATCCCCAGGTCCCTACGAGCAGTACTTC.

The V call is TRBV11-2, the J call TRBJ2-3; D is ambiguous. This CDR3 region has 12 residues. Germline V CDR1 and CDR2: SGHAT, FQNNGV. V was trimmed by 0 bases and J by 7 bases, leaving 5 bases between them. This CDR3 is CASSLDQNTQYF. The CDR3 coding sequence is TGTGCCAGCAGCTTAGATCAAAATACGCAGTATTTT.

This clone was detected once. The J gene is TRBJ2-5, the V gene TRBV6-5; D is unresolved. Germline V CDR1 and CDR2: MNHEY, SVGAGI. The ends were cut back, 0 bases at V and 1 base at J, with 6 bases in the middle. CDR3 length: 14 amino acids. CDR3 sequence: CASSYSATQETQYF. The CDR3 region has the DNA TGTGCCAGCAGTTACTCGGCCACCCAAGAGACCCAGTACTTC.

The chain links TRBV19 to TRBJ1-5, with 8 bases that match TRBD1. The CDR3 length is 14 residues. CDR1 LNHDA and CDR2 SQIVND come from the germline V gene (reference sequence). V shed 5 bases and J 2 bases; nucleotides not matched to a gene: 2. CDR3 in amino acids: CASSETGGNQPQHF. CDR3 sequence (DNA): TGTGCCAGTAGTGAGACAGGGGGCAATCAGCCCCAGCATTTT.

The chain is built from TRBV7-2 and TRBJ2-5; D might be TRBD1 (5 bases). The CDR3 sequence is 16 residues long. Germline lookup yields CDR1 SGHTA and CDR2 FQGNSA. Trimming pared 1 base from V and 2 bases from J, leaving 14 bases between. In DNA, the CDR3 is TGTGCCAGCAGCTTAGTTCGGGCAGGGCCGCAAGAGACCCAGTACTTC. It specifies CASSLVRAGPQETQYF.